This T cell receptor (beta chain) is drawn from a study of T-cell memory formation after mild COVID-19. Turning to the study itself: Most TCR clusters belonged to a single donor. Study-level findings and limits: Among clones contracting day 15 to 85, CD4/CD8 was balanced, whereas later expanders leaned CD4+. The main location of contracting CD4+ clones was CM and EM, and that of contracting CD8+ clones was EMRA.

This clonotype was picked up a small number of times. The target antigen is unknown. CDR1 is SGHRS and CDR2 is YFSETQ in the germline V gene. Trimming cost V 1 base and J 5 bases; bases outside gene matches: 6. The CDR3 is 15 amino acids. Barcoded TCR alpha and TCR beta cDNA libraries with UMIs came from 5'RACE using constant-segment primers. TCRdb re-analysed the 5' RACE reads in MiXCR, keeping a single row per CDR3 protein. The table includes 250,000 to 300,000 distinct CDR3 sequences, under 20% detected once. The chain carries TRBV5-1 and TRBJ2-1; 7 nucleotides agree with TRBD2. This clonotype was sampled from a man younger than 35 who had mild COVID-19 (a few samples of this study predate the infection). Cell type and time point are not known. The sequenced sample consisted of PBMCs or a T cell subset sorted from them (not recorded which). The CDR3 spells CASSLTGGFNNEQFF. CDR3 sequence (DNA): TGCGCCAGCAGCTTGACGGGGGGTTTCAACAATGAGCAGTTCTTC. Full variable domain (missing parts from reference TRBV5-1 and TRBJ2-1): KAGVTQTPRYLIKTRGQQVTLSCSPISGHRSVSWYQQTPGQGLQFLFEYFSETQRNKGNFPGRFSGRQFSNSRSEMNVSTLELGDSALYLCASSLTGGFNNEQFFGPGTRLTVL.